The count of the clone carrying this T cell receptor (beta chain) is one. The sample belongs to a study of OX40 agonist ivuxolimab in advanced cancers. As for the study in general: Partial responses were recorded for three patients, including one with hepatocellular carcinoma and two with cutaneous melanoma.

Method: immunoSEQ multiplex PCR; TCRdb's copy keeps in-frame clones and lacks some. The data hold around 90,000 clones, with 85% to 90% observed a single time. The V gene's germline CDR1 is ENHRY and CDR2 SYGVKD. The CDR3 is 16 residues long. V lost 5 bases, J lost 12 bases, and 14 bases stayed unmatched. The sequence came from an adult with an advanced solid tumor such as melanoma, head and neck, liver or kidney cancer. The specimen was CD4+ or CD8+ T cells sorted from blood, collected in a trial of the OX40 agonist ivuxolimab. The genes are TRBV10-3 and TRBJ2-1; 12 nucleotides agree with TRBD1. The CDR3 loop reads CAISPGTGGAAHGQFF. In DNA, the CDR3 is TGTGCCATCAGTCCCGGGACAGGGGGCGCAGCCCATGGGCAGTTCTTC.